This TCR beta chain was captured in a study of blood T cells in healthy people across ages. For the second PCR, which ran for roughly 7 to 11 cycles, a sample-barcoded 5' primer and a J-beta primer mix were used. Using its own MiXCR run on the 5' RACE reads, TCRdb lists one record per CDR3 protein. This sample carries approximately 690,000 distinct CDR3 sequences, less than 45% of them seen once, and the ten largest clones take 30%. Looked up from germline, CDR1 is ENHRY and CDR2 is SYGVKD. CDR3 size: 14 residues. V was trimmed by 7 bases and J by 0 bases, leaving 9 bases between them. The clonotype was recovered from a man aged 80 or over in good health. Sequencing used blood. V is TRBV10-3 and J is TRBJ2-2; tentative D call: TRBD1 (5 bases). CDR3 DNA sequence: TGTGCCATCAAACCAGGGCCGAACACCGGGGAGCTGTTTTTT. Translated: CAIKPGPNTGELFF.